What follows are 2 T cell receptor beta chains derived from one specimen sequenced in a study of T cells in Graves' hyperthyroidism and ophthalmopathy. Researchers amplified the TCR beta CDR3 regions from RNA transcripts. In the first-round RT-PCR of the TCR CDR3, the HTBI primer set was used. TCRdb ran MiXCR on the multiplex PCR reads and lists one entry per CDR3 protein. The sample includes 750,000 to 950,000 distinct CDR3 sequences, more than 30% of them seen just once. The sequencing input was blood. These receptors were taken from a man between 18 and 35 years old with Graves' hyperthyroidism.

In this sample, this clonotype turned up once. V is TRBV12-3 or TRBV12-4 and J is TRBJ1-2, with D perhaps matching TRBD1 (5 bases). With 7 bases removed from V and 8 bases from J, the gap between germline ends came to 17 bases. The CDR3 has 13 residues. The CDR3 sequence: CASKYGTTGGYTF. The CDR3, as DNA: TGTGCCAGCAAATACGGGACTACCGGGGGCTACACCTTC.

J is TRBJ1-1 and V is TRBV20-1, with TRBD1 identical over 7 bases. The ends lost 6 bases at V and 1 base at J; junction bases unmatched: 8. The CDR3 contains 14 residues. From germline, CDR1 is DFQATT and CDR2 SNEGSKA (reference sequence). DNA for the CDR3: TGCAGTGCCCAAAACAGGGGACGGAACACTGAAGCTTTCTTT. Translated, it gives CSAQNRGRNTEAFF.